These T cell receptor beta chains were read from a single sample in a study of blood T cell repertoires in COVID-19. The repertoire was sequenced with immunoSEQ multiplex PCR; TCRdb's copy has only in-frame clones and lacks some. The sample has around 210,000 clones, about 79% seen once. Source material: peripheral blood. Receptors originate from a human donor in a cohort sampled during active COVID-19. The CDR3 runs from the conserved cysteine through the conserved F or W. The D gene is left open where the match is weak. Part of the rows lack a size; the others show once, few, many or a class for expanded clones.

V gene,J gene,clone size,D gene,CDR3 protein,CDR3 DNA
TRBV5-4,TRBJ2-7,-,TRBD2,CASSTGLAGVSEYF,TGTGCCAGCAGCACCGGACTAGCGGGAGTATCGGAGTACTTC
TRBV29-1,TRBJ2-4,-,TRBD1,CSALDREKNIQYF,TGCAGCGCCTTGGACAGGGAAAAAAACATTCAGTACTTC
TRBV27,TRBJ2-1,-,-,CASSFGSGSPTWGLYNEQFF,-
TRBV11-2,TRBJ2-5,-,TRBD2,CASSPRLAGGRETQYF,TGTGCCAGCAGCCCAAGACTAGCGGGAGGGAGAGAGACCCAGTACTTC
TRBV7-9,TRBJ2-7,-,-,CASSSHRDTQYEQYF,TGTGCCAGCAGCTCGCACCGGGACACCCAATACGAGCAGTACTTC
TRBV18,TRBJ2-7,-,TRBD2,CASSRPSGSPYEQYF,TGTGCCAGCTCACGCCCTAGCGGGAGTCCCTACGAGCAGTACTTC
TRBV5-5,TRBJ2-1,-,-,CASSPRPAVVAYNEQFF,TGTGCCAGCAGCCCCCGGCCAGCGGTTGTGGCCTACAATGAGCAGTTCTTC
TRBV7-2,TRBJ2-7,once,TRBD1,CASSKQGVTSYEQYF,TGTGCCAGCAGCAAACAGGGGGTGACGTCCTACGAGCAGTACTTC
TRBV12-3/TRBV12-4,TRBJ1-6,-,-,CASSLNISPLHF,TGTGCCAGCAGTTTGAACATCTCACCCCTCCACTTT
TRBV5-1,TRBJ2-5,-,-,CASSFEGVGETQYF,TGCGCCAGCAGCTTTGAGGGGGTCGGGGAGACCCAGTACTTC
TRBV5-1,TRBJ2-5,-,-,CASSLAVLQETQYF,TGCGCCAGCAGCTTGGCGGTTTTACAAGAGACCCAGTACTTC
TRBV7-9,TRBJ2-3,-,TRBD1,CASSLLSTGDVDTQYF,TGTGCCAGCAGCTTACTTTCGACAGGGGATGTGGATACGCAGTATTTT
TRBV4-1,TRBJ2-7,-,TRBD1,CASSVGGTGGYEQYF,TGCGCCAGCAGCGTAGGGGGGACAGGGGGCTACGAGCAGTACTTC
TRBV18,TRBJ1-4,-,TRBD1,CASSAGGREKLFF,TGTGCCAGCTCAGCAGGGGGAAGAGAAAAACTGTTTTTT
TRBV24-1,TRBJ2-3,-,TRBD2,CATSESGRSDTQYF,TGTGCCACCAGTGAAAGCGGGAGGTCGGATACGCAGTATTTT
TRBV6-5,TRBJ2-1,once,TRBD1,CASMIRDRDINEQFF,TGTGCCAGCATGATCCGGGACAGGGATATTAATGAGCAGTTCTTC
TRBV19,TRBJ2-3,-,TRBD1,CASSPDRATDTQYF,TGTGCCAGTAGTCCCGACAGGGCCACAGATACGCAGTATTTT
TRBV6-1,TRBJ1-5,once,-,CASSENARAAPQHF,TGTGCCAGCAGTGAAAATGCCAGGGCAGCACCCCAGCATTTT
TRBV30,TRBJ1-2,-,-,CAWSEVSSNLANYGYTF,TGTGCCTGGAGCGAAGTGTCTTCTAACTTAGCTAACTATGGCTACACCTTC
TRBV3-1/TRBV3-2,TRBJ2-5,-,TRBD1,CASSRRQGANWETQYF,TGTGCCAGCAGCCGTAGACAGGGGGCGAATTGGGAGACCCAGTACTTC
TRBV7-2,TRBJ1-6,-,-,CASRRYVLASPLHF,TGTGCCAGCAGACGCTACGTACTCGCTTCACCCCTCCACTTT
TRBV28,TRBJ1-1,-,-,CASSSQVAEAFF,TGTGCCAGCAGTTCACAGGTGGCTGAAGCTTTCTTT
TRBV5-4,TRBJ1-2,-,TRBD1,CASSLTQGYGYTF,TGTGCCAGCAGCTTGACACAGGGGTATGGCTACACCTTC
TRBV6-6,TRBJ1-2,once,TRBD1,CASSWTGEGGYTF,TGTGCCAGCAGTTGGACAGGGGAGGGTGGCTACACCTTC
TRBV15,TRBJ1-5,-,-,CATSGRSGPVRPQHF,TGTGCCACCAGCGGGAGGTCGGGGCCGGTACGGCCCCAGCATTTT
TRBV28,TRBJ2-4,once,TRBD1,CASSFATGVGSKNIQYF,TGTGCCAGCAGTTTCGCGACAGGGGTTGGGTCCAAAAACATTCAGTACTTC
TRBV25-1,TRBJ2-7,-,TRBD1,CASSPQGAGEQYF,TGTGCCAGCAGCCCGCAGGGGGCGGGCGAGCAGTACTTC
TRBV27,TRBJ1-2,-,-,CASSLLFQGRNYGYTF,TGTGCCAGCAGTTTACTCTTCCAGGGGCGCAACTATGGCTACACCTTC
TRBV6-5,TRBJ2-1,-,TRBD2,CASSYGGASGSNEQFF,TGTGCCAGCAGTTACGGAGGGGCTAGCGGGAGCAATGAGCAGTTCTTC
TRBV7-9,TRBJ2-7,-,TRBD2,CASSLGTSGRNEQYF,TGTGCCAGCAGCCTCGGGACTAGCGGGAGAAACGAGCAGTACTTC
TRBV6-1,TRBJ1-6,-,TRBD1,CASSERTGGGNSPLHF,TGTGCCAGCAGTGAGAGGACAGGGGGAGGTAATTCACCCCTCCACTTT
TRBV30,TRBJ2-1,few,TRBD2,CAWSGGTSGSREQFF,TGTGCCTGGAGTGGCGGGACTAGCGGGAGTCGGGAGCAGTTCTTC
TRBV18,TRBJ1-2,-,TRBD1,CASSPAGGDYGYTF,TGTGCCAGCTCACCTGCAGGGGGAGACTATGGCTACACCTTC
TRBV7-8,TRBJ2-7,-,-,CASSFLAGHGREQYF,TGTGCCAGCAGCTTTTTAGCCGGACACGGACGCGAGCAGTACTTC
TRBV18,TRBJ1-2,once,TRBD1,CASSPLDRGGYGYTF,TGTGCCAGCTCACCCCTGGACAGGGGAGGGTATGGCTACACCTTC
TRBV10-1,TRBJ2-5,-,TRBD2,CARAGGRETQYF,TGCGCCAGAGCGGGAGGACGAGAGACCCAGTACTTC
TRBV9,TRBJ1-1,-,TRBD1,CASSATTGANTEAFF,TGTGCCAGCAGCGCGACGACAGGGGCGAACACTGAAGCTTTCTTT
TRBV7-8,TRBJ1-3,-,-,CASSLTGWSGNTIYF,TGTGCCAGCAGCTTAACAGGGTGGTCGGGAAACACCATATATTTT
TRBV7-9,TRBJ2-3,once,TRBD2,CASSKGGQREGTDTQYF,TGTGCCAGCAGCAAAGGGGGGCAGCGGGAGGGCACAGATACGCAGTATTTT
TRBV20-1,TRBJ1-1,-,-,CSVRGAFF,TGCAGTGTGCGAGGGGCTTTCTTT
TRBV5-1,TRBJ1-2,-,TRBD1,CARGQGGKAGYTF,TGCGCCAGGGGACAGGGCGGTAAAGCTGGCTACACCTTC
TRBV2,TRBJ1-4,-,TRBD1,CASSVGTGTGKLFF,TGTGCCAGCAGTGTTGGGACAGGGACGGGAAAACTGTTTTTT
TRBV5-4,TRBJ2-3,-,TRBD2,CASSGGLAGETYTDTQYF,TGTGCCAGCAGCGGTGGACTAGCGGGGGAAACTTACACAGATACGCAGTATTTT
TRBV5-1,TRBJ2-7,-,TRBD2,CASSFIAGHEQYF,TGCGCCAGCAGCTTTATAGCGGGGCACGAGCAGTACTTC
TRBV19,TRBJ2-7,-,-,CASSADFYEQYF,TGTGCCAGTAGTGCGGACTTCTACGAGCAGTACTTC
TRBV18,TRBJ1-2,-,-,CASSPPEAGRRSYTF,TGTGCCAGCTCACCACCCGAGGCGGGACGGCGGAGCTACACCTTC
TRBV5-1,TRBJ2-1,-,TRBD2,CASSYYREGNHEQFF,TGCGCCAGCAGCTACTATCGGGAGGGGAATCATGAGCAGTTCTTC
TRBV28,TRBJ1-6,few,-,CASTLGGGSYNSPLHF,TGTGCCAGCACCCTCGGGGGTGGCTCCTATAATTCACCCCTCCACTTT
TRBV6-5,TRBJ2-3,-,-,CASSYSLGGDTQYF,TGTGCCAGCAGTTACTCTTTGGGGGGAGATACGCAGTATTTT
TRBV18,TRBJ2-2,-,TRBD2,CASSPHSSGPHTGELFF,TGTGCCAGCTCACCCCATTCTAGCGGCCCTCACACCGGGGAGCTGTTTTTT
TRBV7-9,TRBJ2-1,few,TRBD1,CASSRGTGGSYNEQFF,TGTGCCAGCAGCCGGGGGACAGGGGGCTCCTACAATGAGCAGTTCTTC
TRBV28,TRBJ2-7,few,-,CASTTQGLYYEQYF,TGTGCCAGCACCACTCAGGGATTGTACTACGAGCAGTACTTC
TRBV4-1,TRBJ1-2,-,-,CASSQQGNYGYTF,TGCGCCAGCAGCCAACAGGGAAACTATGGCTACACCTTC
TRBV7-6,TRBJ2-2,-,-,CASRAGTTNTGELFF,TGTGCCAGCCGCGCCGGGACAACGAACACCGGGGAGCTGTTTTTT
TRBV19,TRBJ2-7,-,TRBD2,CASRVLAGDLTYF,TGTGCCAGTCGAGTTTTAGCGGGAGATTTGACGTACTTC
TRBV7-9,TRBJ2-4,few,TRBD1,CASSPRDREVGIQYF,TGTGCCAGCAGCCCCCGGGACAGGGAGGTGGGCATTCAGTACTTC
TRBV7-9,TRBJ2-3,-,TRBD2,CASSIGTRLASF,TGTGCCAGCAGCATCGGGACTAGGCTCGCTTCCTTT
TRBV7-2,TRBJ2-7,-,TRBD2,CASSKTSGGTYEQYF,TGTGCCAGCAGCAAGACTAGCGGGGGGACCTACGAGCAGTACTTC
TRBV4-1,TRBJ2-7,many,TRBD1,CASSFVRTGDSYEQYF,TGCGCCAGCAGCTTTGTCCGGACAGGGGATTCCTACGAGCAGTACTTC
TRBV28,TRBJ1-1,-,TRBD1,CASTTDRGWTEAFF,TGTGCCAGCACCACCGACAGGGGTTGGACTGAAGCTTTCTTT